Below, one T cell receptor beta chain is given with its context. The antigen remains undetermined. The naive CD8 population came from CD45RO-negative cells selected for CCR7, without terminally differentiated effector memory CD45RA+ cells. The CDR3 totals 14 residues. Trimming removed 3 bases from V and 8 bases from J, with 16 bases in between. Per the germline V gene, CDR1 is SEHNR and CDR2 is FQNEAQ (reference sequence). A deep-level run was used for the assay. Produced via immunoSEQ multiplex PCR; TCRdb's table is partial and in-frame only. The sample consists of around 1.9 million clones, about 93% of them appearing once. This sample is drawn from a study of shared clonotypes between healthy human individuals. General study findings and limits: The donor pool, a small one, limited the genetic and exposure-history diversity represented. On the whole, naive subsets had larger estimated richness than memory subsets had. In this cohort, only blood was sampled, and tissue repertoires likely differ.

This TCR came from a man aged 18 to 35 in good health. Some clones in this sample may be carry-over from other donors' samples. The sequenced material came from naive CD8+ T cells from PBMCs. The V and J genes are TRBV7-9 and TRBJ1-2, with a weak D call TRBD1 (6 bases). This CDR3 reads CASSLTGGGRGYTF. CDR3 bases: TGTGCCAGCAGCTTGACGGGTGGGGGCAGAGGCTACACCTTC. The full variable domain, completed using reference TRBV7-9 and TRBJ1-2, is DTGVSQNPRHKITKRGQNVTFRCDPISEHNRLYWYRQTLGQGPEFLTYFQNEAQLEKSRLLSDRFSAERPKGSFSTLEIQRTEQGDSAMYLCASSLTGGGRGYTFGSGTRLTVV.